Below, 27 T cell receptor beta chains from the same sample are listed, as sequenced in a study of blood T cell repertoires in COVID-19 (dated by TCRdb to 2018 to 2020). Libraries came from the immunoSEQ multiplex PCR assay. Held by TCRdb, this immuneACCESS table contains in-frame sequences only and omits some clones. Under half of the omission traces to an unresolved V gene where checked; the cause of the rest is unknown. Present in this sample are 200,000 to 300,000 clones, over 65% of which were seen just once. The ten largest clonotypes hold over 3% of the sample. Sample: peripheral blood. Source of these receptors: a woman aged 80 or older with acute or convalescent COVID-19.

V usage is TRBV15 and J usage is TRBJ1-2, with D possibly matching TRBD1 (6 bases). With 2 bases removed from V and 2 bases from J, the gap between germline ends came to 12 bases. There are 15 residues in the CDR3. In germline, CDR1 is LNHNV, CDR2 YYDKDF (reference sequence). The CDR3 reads CATSRSYQGNYGYTF. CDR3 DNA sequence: TGTGCCACCAGCAGAAGTTACCAGGGGAACTATGGCTACACCTTC.

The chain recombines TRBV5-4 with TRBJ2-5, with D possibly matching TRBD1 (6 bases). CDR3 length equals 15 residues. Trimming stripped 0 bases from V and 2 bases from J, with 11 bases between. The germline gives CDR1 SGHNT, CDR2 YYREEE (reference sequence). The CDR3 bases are TGTGCCAGCAGCTTGGATAGGGGGAGACAAGAGACCCAGTACTTC. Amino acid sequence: CASSLDRGRQETQYF.

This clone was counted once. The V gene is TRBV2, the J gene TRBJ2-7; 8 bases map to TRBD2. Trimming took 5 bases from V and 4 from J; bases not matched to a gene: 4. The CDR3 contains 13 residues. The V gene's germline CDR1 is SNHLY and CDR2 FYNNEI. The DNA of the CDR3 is TGTGCCAGCAGTACTGCGGGGGGTTACGAGCAGTACTTC. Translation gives CASSTAGGYEQYF.

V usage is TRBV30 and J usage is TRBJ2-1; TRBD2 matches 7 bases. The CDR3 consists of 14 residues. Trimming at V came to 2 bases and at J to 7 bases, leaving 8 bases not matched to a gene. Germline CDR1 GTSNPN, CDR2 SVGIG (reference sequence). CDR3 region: CAWSRGGSRNEQFF. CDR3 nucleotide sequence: TGTGCCTGGAGTAGGGGCGGGAGTAGGAATGAGCAGTTCTTC.

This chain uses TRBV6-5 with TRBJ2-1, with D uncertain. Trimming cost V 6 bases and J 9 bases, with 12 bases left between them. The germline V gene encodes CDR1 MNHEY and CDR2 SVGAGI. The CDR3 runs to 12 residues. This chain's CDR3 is CASRSTGSEQFF. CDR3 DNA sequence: TGTGCCAGCAGAAGCACTGGTAGTGAGCAGTTCTTC.

The CDR3, as DNA: TGTGCCACCAGTGATTCCAGGGGGAGCGGCTACACCTTC. Its protein is CATSDSRGSGYTF. This chain joins TRBV24-1 and TRBJ1-2; 7 bases fit TRBD1. Trimming took 2 bases from V and 8 from J; bases not matched to a gene: 4. The CDR3 covers 13 residues. Germline loops: CDR1 KGHDR, CDR2 SFDVKD.

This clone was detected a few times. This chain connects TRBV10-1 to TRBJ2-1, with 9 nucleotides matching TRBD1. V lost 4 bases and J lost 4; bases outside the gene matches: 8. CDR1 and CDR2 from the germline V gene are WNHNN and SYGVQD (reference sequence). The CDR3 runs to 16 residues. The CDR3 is CASSAPGQGRYNEQFF. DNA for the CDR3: TGCGCCAGCAGTGCGCCGGGACAGGGTCGGTACAATGAGCAGTTCTTC.

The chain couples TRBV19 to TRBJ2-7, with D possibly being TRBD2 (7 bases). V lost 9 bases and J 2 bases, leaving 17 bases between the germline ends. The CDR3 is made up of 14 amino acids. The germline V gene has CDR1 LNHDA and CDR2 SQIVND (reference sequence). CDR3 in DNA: TGTGCCAGCGACGAGGGGGGGGCAGCCTACGAGCAGTACTTC. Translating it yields CASDEGGAAYEQYF.

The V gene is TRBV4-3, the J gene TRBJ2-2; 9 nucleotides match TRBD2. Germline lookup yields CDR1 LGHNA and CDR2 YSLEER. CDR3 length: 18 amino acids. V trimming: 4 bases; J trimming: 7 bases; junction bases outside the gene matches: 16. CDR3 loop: CASSPTTRGGARVGELFF. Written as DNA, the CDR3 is TGCGCCAGCAGCCCTACGACTCGCGGGGGGGCCAGGGTCGGGGAGCTGTTTTTT.

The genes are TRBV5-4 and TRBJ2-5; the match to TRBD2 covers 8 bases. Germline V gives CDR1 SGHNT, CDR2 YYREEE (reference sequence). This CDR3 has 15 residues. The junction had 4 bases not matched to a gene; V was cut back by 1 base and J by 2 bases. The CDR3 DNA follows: TGTGCCAGCAGCTTGCCATCGGGGGGGCAAGAGACCCAGTACTTC. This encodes CASSLPSGGQETQYF.

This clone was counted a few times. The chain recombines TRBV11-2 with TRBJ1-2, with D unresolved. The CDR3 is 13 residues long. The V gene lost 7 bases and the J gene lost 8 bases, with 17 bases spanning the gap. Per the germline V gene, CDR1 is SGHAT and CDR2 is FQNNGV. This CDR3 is CASTSDAALGYTF. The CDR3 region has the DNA TGTGCCAGCACCAGCGACGCTGCCCTGGGCTACACCTTC.

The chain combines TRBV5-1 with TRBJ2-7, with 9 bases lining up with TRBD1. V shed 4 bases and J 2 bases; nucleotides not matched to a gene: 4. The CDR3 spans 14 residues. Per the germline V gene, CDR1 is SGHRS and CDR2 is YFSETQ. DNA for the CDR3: TGCGCCAGCAGCCCAGGGACAGGGACCTACGAGCAGTACTTC. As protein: CASSPGTGTYEQYF.

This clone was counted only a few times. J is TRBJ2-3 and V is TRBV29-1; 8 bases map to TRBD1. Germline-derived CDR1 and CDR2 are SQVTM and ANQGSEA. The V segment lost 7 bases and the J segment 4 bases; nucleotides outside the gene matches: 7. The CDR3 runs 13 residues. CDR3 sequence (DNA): TGCAGCGCAGCCAGGGGGCGATCAGATACGCAGTATTTT. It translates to CSAARGRSDTQYF.

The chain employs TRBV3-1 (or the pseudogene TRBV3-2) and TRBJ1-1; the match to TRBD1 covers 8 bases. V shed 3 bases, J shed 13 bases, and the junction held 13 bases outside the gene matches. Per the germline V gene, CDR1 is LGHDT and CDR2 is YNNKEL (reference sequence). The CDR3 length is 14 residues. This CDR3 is CASSQSGTGQGVFF. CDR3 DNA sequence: TGTGCCAGCAGCCAGTCAGGCACCGGACAGGGAGTTTTCTTT.

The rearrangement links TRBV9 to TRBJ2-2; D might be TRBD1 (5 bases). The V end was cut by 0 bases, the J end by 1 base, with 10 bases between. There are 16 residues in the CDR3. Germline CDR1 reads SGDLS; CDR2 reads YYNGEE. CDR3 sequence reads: CASSVGRQGNTGELFF. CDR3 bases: TGTGCCAGCAGCGTAGGACGTCAGGGGAACACCGGGGAGCTGTTTTTT.

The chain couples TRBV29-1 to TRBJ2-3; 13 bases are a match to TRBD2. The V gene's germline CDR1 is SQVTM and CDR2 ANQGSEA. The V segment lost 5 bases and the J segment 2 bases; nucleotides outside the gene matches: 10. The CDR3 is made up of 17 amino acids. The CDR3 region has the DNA TGCAGCGTTCTAGGAGGTGGGACTAGCGGGAACACAGATACGCAGTATTTT. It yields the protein CSVLGGGTSGNTDTQYF.

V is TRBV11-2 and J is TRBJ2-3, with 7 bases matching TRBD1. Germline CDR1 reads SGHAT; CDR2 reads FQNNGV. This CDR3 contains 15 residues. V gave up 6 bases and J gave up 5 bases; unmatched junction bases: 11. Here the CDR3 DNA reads TGTGCCAGCAGTAGGATCCGGTCAGGGGGAGATACGCAGTATTTT. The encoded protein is CASSRIRSGGDTQYF.

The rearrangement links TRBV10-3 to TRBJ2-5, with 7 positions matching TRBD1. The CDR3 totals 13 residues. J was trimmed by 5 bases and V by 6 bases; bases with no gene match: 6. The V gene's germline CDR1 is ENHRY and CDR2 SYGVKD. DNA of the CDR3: TGTGCCATCAGCCAAGGGGGCGCGGAGACCCAGTACTTC. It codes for CAISQGGAETQYF.

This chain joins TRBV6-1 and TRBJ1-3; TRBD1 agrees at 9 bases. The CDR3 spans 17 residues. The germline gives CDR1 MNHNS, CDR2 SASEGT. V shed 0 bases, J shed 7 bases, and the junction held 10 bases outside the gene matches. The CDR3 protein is CASSEALGQGAWNTIYF. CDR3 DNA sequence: TGTGCCAGCAGTGAAGCGCTGGGACAGGGTGCCTGGAACACCATATATTTT.

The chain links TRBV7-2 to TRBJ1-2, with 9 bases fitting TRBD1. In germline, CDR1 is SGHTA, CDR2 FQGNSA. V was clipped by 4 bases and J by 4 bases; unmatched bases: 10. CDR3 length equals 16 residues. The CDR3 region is CASSYSFGTGLYGYTF. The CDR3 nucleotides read TGTGCCAGCAGCTATTCATTCGGGACAGGGCTCTATGGCTACACCTTC.

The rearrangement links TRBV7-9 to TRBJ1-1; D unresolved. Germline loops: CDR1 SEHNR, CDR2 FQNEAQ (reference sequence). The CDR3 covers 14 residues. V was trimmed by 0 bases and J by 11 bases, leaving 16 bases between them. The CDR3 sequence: CASSLAAAIFPAFF. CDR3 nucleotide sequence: TGTGCCAGCAGCTTAGCCGCCGCGATTTTTCCGGCTTTCTTT.

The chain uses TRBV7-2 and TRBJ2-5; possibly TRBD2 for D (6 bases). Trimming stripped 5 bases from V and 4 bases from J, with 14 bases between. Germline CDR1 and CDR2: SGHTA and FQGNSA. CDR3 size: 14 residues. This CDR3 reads CASSGGGVAETQYF. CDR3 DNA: TGTGCCAGCAGCGGCGGAGGGGTGGCAGAGACCCAGTACTTC.

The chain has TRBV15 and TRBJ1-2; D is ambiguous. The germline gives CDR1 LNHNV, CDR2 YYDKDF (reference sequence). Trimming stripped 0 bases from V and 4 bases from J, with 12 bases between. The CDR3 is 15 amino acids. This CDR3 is CATSRDVEEGYGYTF. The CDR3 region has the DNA TGTGCCACCAGCAGAGATGTCGAGGAAGGCTATGGCTACACCTTC.

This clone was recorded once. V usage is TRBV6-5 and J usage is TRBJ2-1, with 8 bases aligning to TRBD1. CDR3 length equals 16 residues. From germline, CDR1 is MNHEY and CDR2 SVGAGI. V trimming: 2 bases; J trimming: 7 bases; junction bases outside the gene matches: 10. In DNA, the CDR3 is TGTGCCAGCAGTTACCAACTGCAGGGGGCAAGGAATGAGCAGTTCTTC. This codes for CASSYQLQGARNEQFF.

DNA for the CDR3: TGTGCCAGCGGGGGCGGGCCCGATACGCAGTATTTT. Translating gives CASGGGPDTQYF. This chain uses TRBV6-5 with TRBJ2-3; TRBD1 might be the D (6 bases). Trimming left V 8 bases short and J 6 bases short, with 12 bases between. Germline V CDR1 and CDR2: MNHEY, SVGAGI. The CDR3 extends over 12 amino acids.

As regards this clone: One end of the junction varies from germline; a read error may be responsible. CDR3 DNA sequence: TGTGCCAGCAGTGTTGATAGCGGGGGCTACAGTGAGCAGTTCTTC. Protein: CASSVDSGGYSEQFF. This chain connects TRBV2 to TRBJ2-1; 9 bases map to TRBD2. The germline CDR1 and CDR2 sequences are SNHLY and FYNNEI. This CDR3 spans 15 amino acids.

The CDR3 sequence: CASSPQNTGELFF. In DNA, the CDR3 is TGTGCCAGCAGCCCACAGAACACCGGGGAGCTGTTTTTT. This sequence joins TRBV11-3 and TRBJ2-2; D is undetermined. Trimming removed 5 bases from V and 1 base from J, with 5 bases in between. This CDR3 has 13 residues. The V gene's germline CDR1 is SGHNT and CDR2 YENEEA.